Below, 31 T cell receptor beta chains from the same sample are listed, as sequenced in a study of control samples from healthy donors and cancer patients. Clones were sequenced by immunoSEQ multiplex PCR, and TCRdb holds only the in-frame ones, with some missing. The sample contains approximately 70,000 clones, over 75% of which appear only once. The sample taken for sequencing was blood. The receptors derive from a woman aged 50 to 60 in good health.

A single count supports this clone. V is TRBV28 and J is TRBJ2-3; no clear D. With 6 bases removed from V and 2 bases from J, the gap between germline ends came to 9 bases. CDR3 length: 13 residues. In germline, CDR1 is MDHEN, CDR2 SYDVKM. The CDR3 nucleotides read TGTGCCAGCAGGCCCCTTGACACAGATACGCAGTATTTT. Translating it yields CASRPLDTDTQYF.

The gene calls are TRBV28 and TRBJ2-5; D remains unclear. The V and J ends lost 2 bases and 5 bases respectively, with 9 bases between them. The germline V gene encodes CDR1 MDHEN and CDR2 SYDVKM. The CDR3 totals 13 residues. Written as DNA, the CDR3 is TGTGCCAGCAGTTTACCAGCTACGGAGACCCAGTACTTC. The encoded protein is CASSLPATETQYF.

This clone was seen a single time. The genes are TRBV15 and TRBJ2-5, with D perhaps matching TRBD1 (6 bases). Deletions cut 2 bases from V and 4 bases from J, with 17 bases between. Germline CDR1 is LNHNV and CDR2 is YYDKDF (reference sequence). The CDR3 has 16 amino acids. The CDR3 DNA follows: TGTGCCACCAGCAGAAGCCTCCGGGGCAGGGGAGAGACCCAGTACTTC. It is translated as CATSRSLRGRGETQYF.

CDR3 loop: CASSTRGGTETQYF. The CDR3 DNA is TGTGCCAGCAGTACCAGGGGGGGGACGGAGACCCAGTACTTC. The V and J genes are TRBV28 and TRBJ2-5; D possibly matches TRBD1 or TRBD2 (7 bases each). CDR1 MDHEN and CDR2 SYDVKM come from the germline V gene. Trimming shortened V by 5 bases and J by 5 bases, and 15 bases separated the two germline ends. The CDR3 consists of 14 residues.

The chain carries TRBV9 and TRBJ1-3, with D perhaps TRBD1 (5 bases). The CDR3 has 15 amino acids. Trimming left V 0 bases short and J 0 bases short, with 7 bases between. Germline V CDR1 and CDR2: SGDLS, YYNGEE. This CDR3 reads CASSVEGDSGNTIYF. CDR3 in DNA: TGTGCCAGCAGCGTAGAAGGGGACTCTGGAAACACCATATATTTT.

CDR3 DNA: TGTGCCAGCAGCTTATCCTTCGGGGTAGATACGCAGTATTTT. Translated, it gives CASSLSFGVDTQYF. J is TRBJ2-3 and V is TRBV7-2, with D tentatively TRBD2 (5 bases). Deletions cut 2 bases from V and 5 bases from J, with 11 bases between. The germline gives CDR1 SGHTA, CDR2 FQGNSA. CDR3 length: 14 residues.

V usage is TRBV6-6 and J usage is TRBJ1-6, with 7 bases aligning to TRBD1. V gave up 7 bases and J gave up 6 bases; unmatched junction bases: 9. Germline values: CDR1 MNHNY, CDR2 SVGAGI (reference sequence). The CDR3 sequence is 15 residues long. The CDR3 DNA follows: TGTGCCAGCACCCAGACAGGGCTGAGTAATTCACCCCTCCACTTT. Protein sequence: CASTQTGLSNSPLHF.

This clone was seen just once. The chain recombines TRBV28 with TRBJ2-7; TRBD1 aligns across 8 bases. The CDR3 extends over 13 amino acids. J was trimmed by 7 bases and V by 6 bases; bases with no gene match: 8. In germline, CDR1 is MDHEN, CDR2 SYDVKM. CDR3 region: CASRTTGAGEQYF. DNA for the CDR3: TGTGCCAGCAGAACGACAGGGGCGGGGGAGCAGTACTTC.

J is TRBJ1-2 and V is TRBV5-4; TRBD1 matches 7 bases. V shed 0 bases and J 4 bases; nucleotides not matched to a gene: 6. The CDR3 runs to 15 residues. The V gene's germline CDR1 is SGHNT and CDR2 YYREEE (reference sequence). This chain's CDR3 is CASSLAGGGRYGYTF. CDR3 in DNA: TGTGCCAGCAGCTTGGCAGGGGGTGGGCGCTATGGCTACACCTTC.

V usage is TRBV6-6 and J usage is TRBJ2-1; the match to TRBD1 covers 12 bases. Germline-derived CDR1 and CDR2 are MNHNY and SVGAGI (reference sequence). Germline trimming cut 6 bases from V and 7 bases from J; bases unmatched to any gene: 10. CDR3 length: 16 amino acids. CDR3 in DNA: TGTGCCAGCAGAAACAAGGGACAGGGGGCGAGGAATGAGCAGTTCTTC. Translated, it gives CASRNKGQGARNEQFF.

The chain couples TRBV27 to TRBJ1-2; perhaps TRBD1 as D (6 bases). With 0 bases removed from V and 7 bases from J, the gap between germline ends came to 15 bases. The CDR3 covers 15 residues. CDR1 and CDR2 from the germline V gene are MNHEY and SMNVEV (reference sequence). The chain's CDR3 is CASSLSYRDLGGYTF. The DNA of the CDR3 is TGTGCCAGCAGTTTATCCTACAGGGACTTAGGTGGCTACACCTTC.

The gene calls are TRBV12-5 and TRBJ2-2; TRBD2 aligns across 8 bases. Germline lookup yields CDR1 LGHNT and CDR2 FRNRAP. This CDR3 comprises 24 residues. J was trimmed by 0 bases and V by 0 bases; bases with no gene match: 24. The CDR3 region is CASGLVLFAELVPAGGPNTGELFF. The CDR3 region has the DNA TGTGCTAGTGGTTTGGTACTTTTTGCAGAACTTGTCCCCGCGGGAGGCCCGAACACCGGGGAGCTGTTTTTT.

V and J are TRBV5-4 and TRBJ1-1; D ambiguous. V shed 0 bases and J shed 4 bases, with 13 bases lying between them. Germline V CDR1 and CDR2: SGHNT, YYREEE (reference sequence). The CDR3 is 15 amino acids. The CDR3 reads CASSLDHSRFTEAFF. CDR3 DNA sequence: TGTGCCAGCAGCTTGGATCACTCCCGCTTCACTGAAGCTTTCTTT.

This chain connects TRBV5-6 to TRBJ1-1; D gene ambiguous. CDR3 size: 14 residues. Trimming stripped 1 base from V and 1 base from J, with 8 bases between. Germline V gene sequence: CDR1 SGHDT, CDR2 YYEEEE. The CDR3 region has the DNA TGTGCCAGCAGCTTGTATCTGCAGAACACTGAAGCTTTCTTT. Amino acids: CASSLYLQNTEAFF.

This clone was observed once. In nucleotides, the CDR3 is TGCAGTGCTCCCGGACTAGCGGAGCAGTACTTC. This sequence encodes CSAPGLAEQYF. This sequence joins TRBV20-1 and TRBJ2-7, with 9 positions matching TRBD2. The germline V gene encodes CDR1 DFQATT and CDR2 SNEGSKA (reference sequence). There are 11 residues in the CDR3. V shed 5 bases, J shed 7 bases, and the junction held 3 bases outside the gene matches.

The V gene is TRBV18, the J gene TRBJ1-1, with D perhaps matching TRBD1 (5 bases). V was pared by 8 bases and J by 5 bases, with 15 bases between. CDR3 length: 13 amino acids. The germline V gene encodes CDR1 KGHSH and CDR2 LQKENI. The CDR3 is CASLWGEGTEAFF. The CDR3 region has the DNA TGTGCCAGCCTGTGGGGGGAAGGTACTGAAGCTTTCTTT. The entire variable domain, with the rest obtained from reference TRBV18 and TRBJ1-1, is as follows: NAGVMQNPRHLVRRRGQEARLRCSPMKGHSHVYWYRQLPEEGLKFMVYLQKENIIDESGMPKERFSAEFPKEGPSILRIQQVVRGDSAAYFCASLWGEGTEAFFGQGTRLTVV.

CDR3: CASSQEGRHEQFF. For the CDR3, the DNA is TGCGCCAGCAGCCAAGAGGGCAGACATGAGCAGTTCTTC. V is TRBV4-1 and J is TRBJ2-1; D is uncertain. The germline gives CDR1 MGHRA, CDR2 YSYEKL. This CDR3 is 13 amino acids long. V gave up 0 bases and J gave up 8 bases, with 8 bases separating them.

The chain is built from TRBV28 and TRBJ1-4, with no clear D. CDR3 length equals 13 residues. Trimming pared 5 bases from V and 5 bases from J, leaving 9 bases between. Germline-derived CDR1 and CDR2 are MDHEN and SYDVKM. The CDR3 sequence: CASSPLSNEKLFF. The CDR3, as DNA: TGTGCCAGCAGTCCACTTTCCAATGAAAAACTGTTTTTT.

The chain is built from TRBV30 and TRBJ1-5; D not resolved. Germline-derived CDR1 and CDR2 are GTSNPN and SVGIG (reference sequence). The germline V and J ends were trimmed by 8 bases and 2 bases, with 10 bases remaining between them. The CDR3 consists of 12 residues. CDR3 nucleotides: TGTGCCGCGGCGGCTGGCAATCAGCCCCAGCATTTT. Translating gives CAAAAGNQPQHF.

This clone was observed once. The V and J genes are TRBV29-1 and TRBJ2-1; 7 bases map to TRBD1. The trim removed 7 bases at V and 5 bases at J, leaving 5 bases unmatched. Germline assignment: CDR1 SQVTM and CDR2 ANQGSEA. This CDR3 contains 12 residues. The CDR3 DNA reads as TGCAGCGCGGGACAGAGCGACAATGAGCAGTTCTTC. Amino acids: CSAGQSDNEQFF.

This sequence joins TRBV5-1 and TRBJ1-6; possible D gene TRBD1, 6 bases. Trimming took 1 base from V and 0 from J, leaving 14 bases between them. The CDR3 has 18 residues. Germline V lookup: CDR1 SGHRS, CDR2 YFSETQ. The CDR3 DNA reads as TGCGCCAGCAGCTTGTCTCCCACAGGGACCTCCTATAATTCACCCCTCCACTTT. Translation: CASSLSPTGTSYNSPLHF.

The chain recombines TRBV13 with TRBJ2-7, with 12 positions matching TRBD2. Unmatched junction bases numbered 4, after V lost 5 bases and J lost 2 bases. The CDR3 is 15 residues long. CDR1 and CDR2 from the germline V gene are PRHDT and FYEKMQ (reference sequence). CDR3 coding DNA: TGTGCCAGCAGCCCAAGGACTAGCGGGGCCTACGAGCAGTACTTC. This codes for CASSPRTSGAYEQYF.

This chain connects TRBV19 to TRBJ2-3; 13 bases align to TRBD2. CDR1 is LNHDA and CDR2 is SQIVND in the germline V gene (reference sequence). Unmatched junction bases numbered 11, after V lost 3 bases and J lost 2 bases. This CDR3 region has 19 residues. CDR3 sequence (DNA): TGTGCCAGTAGTATTAGGGGACTAGCGGGGACCCTGGACACAGATACGCAGTATTTT. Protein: CASSIRGLAGTLDTDTQYF.

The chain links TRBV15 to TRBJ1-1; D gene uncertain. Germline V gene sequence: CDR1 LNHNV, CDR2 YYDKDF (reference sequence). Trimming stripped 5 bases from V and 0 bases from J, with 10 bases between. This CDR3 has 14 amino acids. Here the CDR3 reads CATSPRHMNTEAFF. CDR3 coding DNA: TGTGCCACCAGCCCCCGACACATGAACACTGAAGCTTTCTTT.

The CDR3 here is CASSYATPDTGELFF. DNA of the CDR3: TGTGCCAGCAGTTACGCGACTCCAGACACCGGGGAGCTGTTTTTT. This chain links TRBV6-6 with TRBJ2-2; D is unclear. Germline V gene lookup returns CDR1 MNHNY and CDR2 SVGAGI (reference sequence). The CDR3 spans 15 residues. The V gene lost 2 bases and the J gene lost 3 bases, with 10 bases spanning the gap.

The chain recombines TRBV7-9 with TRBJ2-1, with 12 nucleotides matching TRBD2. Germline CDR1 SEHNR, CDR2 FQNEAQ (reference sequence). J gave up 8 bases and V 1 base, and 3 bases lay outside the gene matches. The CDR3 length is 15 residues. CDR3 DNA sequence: TGTGCCAGCAGCTTAGGGCTAGCGGGAGGGCATGAGCAGTTCTTC. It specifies CASSLGLAGGHEQFF.

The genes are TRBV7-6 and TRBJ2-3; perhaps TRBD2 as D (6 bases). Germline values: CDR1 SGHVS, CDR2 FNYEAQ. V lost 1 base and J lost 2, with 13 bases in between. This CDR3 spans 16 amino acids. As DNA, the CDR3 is TGTGCCAGCAGCTTAGGGGGACTGGGGCACACAGATACGCAGTATTTT. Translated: CASSLGGLGHTDTQYF.

The DNA of the CDR3 is TGCGCCAGCCCCAACCCCCGACAGCTCTTACCAGCTTTCTTT. Encoded protein: CASPNPRQLLPAFF. V gene TRBV10-1 combines with J gene TRBJ1-1; the D gene is possibly TRBD1 (5 bases). Trimming cost V 8 bases and J 10 bases, with 23 bases left between them. The CDR3 runs to 14 residues. The germline V gene has CDR1 WNHNN and CDR2 SYGVQD (reference sequence).

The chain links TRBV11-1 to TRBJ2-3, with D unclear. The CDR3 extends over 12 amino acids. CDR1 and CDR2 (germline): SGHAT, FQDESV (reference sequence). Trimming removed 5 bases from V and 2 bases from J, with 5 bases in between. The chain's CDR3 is CASSRNTDTQYF. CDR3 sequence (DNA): TGTGCCAGCAGCCGGAACACAGATACGCAGTATTTT.

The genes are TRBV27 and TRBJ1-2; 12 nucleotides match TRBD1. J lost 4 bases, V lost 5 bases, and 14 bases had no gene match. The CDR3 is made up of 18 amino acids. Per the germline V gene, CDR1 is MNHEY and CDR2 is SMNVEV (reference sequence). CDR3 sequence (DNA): TGTGCCAGCAGTCACCTTCCGGGACAGGGGGCGGGAGTCTATGGCTACACCTTC. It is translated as CASSHLPGQGAGVYGYTF.

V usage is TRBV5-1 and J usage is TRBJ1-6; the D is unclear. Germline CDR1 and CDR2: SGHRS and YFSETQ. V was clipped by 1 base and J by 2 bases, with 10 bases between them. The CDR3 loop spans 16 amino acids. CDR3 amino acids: CASSLRERAYNSPLHF. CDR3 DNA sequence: TGCGCCAGCAGCTTGCGAGAGAGGGCCTATAATTCACCCCTCCACTTT.